Presented here are 2 T cell receptor beta chains from one specimen sequenced in a study of T-cell reconstitution after alpha-beta-depleted transplantation in children. Preparing the TCRbeta library involved the use of unique molecular identifiers. TCRdb used MiXCR to reprocess the PCR reads, holding one entry per CDR3 protein. The sample contains roughly 790,000 distinct CDR3 sequences, about 16% of which appear only once. The sample in question was PBMCs, mostly from graft donor cells, obtained 360 days after TCRalphabeta/CD19-depleted stem cell transplant. The receptor source for this set is a male patient under 18 who had a stem cell transplant for acute lymphoblastic leukemia, so the T cells may come from the graft donor.

The sample holds a few counts of this clonotype. The DNA of the CDR3 is TGTGCCAGCAGTTTTTATAGCGGGAGAGGTTCGTACGAGCAGTACTTC. Its protein is CASSFYSGRGSYEQYF. The genes are TRBV12-3 or TRBV12-4 and TRBJ2-7; 9 bases agree with TRBD2. V was clipped by 3 bases and J by 4 bases; unmatched bases: 10. The CDR3 runs to 16 residues.

The gene calls are TRBV5-1 and TRBJ2-7; D is perhaps TRBD1 or TRBD2 (5 bases each). V shed 6 bases and J shed 0 bases, with 16 bases lying between them. Germline CDR1 SGHRS, CDR2 YFSETQ. The CDR3 length is 15 residues. CDR3 coding DNA: TGCGCCAGCACCCAGGGACCACAGAGCTCCTACGAGCAGTACTTC. Translating gives CASTQGPQSSYEQYF.